This T cell receptor (beta chain) was identified in a study of PD-1 blockade in classical Hodgkin lymphoma. Study as a whole: It was nivolumab at 3 mg/kg, given intravenously every 2 weeks, that patients received. Overall study results and limits: TCR diversity in CD4+, not CD8+, cells rose significantly by C4D1.

This clone has a single count. Its antigen is undetermined. The repertoire was sequenced with immunoSEQ multiplex PCR; TCRdb's copy has only in-frame clones and lacks some. The data hold about 93,000 clones, with about three quarters observed a single time. The sample's time point: cycle 4 day 1 (C4D1), after five to seven weeks of nivolumab. Patients all relapsed after autologous stem cell transplantation, and there was variation in brentuximab vedotin exposure. Complete response, partial response or progressive disease was each patient's best response. The CDR3 spans 17 residues. Trimming removed 2 bases from V and 4 bases from J, with 19 bases in between. Germline V gene lookup returns CDR1 LGHNA and CDR2 YNFKEQ.

The sequence was collected from a human donor with classical Hodgkin lymphoma. The sample here was peripheral blood mononuclear cells (PBMCs), taken before the fourth cycle of nivolumab. The rearrangement joins TRBV4-2 to TRBJ2-3; D possibly uses TRBD1 or TRBD2 (7 bases each). The CDR3 DNA reads TGTGCCAGCAGCCAACAGGGGGGGACTGGGGTATCAGATACGCAGTATTTT. Encoded protein: CASSQQGGTGVSDTQYF.